This T cell receptor beta chain was sequenced in a study of regulatory T cells in long-lasting Graves disease. General study points: TRBV28 was favored in persistent disease, as were TRBJ1-2 and TRBJ2-5.

This clonotype was counted ten times or more. Its target is unknown. TCR beta libraries were built with iRepertoire HTBI primers and Arm-PCR of CDR3 regions. TCRdb called the multiplex PCR reads again in MiXCR, with one record for every CDR3 protein. The table lists some 500,000 distinct CDR3 sequences, roughly 13% of them singletons. The CDR3 length is 12 residues. Looked up from germline, CDR1 is KGHSH and CDR2 is LQKENI. Trimming removed 3 bases from V and 10 bases from J, with 10 bases in between. Indicated time point: newly diagnosed GD, antithyroid drugs for less than 3 months. Researchers made the TCR library from RNA that was extracted from PBMCs. These same data were also listed under a study on T cells in Graves' hyperthyroidism and ophthalmopathy. That work contributes: TCR CDR3 regions were first amplified by RT-PCR with HTBI primers.

The V and J genes are TRBV18 and TRBJ2-1, with unresolved D. The sequence derives from a man aged 30-40 years with Graves disease. The specimen comprised peripheral blood mononuclear cells (PBMCs), sampled at new diagnosis, from a patient treated with antithyroid drugs. This CDR3 reads CASSPDESEQFF. As DNA, the CDR3 is TGTGCCAGCTCACCTGACGAATCGGAGCAGTTCTTC.